The 9 T cell receptor beta chains presented below share a single source sample, sequenced in a study of radiotherapy plus CTLA-4 blockade in lung cancer. Repertoires were generated with immunoSEQ multiplex PCR, while TCRdb's copy carries only in-frame clones and drops some. The table includes 50,000 to 75,000 clones, roughly 80% detected once. This specimen consisted of peripheral blood, obtained from a patient treated with radiotherapy plus ipilimumab. The receptors were gathered from a human donor with non-small cell lung cancer who had a complete response to radiotherapy plus ipilimumab.

The rearrangement links TRBV5-6 to TRBJ2-5; D possibly uses TRBD1 or TRBD2 (5 bases each). Germline CDR1 and CDR2: SGHDT and YYEEEE. The CDR3 contains 13 residues. Trimming removed 3 bases from V and 4 bases from J, with 10 bases in between. The CDR3 loop is CASSWQGAETQYF. In nucleotides, the CDR3 is TGTGCCAGCAGCTGGCAGGGAGCAGAGACCCAGTACTTC.

The chain is built from TRBV7-9 and TRBJ2-4, with D perhaps matching TRBD1 (8 bases). Germline lookup yields CDR1 SEHNR and CDR2 FQNEAQ (reference sequence). V was pared by 5 bases and J by 7 bases, with 18 bases between. The CDR3 extends over 15 amino acids. CDR3 bases: TGTGCCAGCAGCCCAGGGGGCGGGAGCGGTAACATTCAGTACTTC. Protein sequence: CASSPGGGSGNIQYF.

The chain combines TRBV11-2 with TRBJ1-1; no definite D call. Germline CDR1 is SGHAT and CDR2 is FQNNGV. This CDR3 contains 14 residues. Trimming removed 0 bases from V and 9 bases from J, with 14 bases in between. The DNA of the CDR3 is TGTGCCAGCAGCTTAGAGAGGGTTACTCGCCAAGCTTTCTTT. It translates to CASSLERVTRQAFF. The full variable domain, its missing parts supplied by reference TRBV11-2 and TRBJ1-1, is EAGVAQSPRYKIIEKRQSVAFWCNPISGHATLYWYQQILGQGPKLLIQFQNNGVVDDSQLPKDRFSAERLKGVDSTLKIQPAKLEDSAVYLCASSLERVTRQAFFGQGTRLTVV.

This chain connects TRBV7-9 to TRBJ1-4; D is uncertain. This CDR3 region has 14 residues. The V and J ends lost 7 bases and 5 bases respectively, with 14 bases between them. Germline-derived CDR1 and CDR2 are SEHNR and FQNEAQ (reference sequence). CDR3 loop: CASNVGSENEKLFF. The CDR3 nucleotides are TGTGCCAGCAACGTAGGCTCAGAAAATGAAAAACTGTTTTTT.

The chain uses TRBV18 and TRBJ2-5, with D unclear. CDR1 is KGHSH and CDR2 is LQKENI in the germline V gene. CDR3 length equals 14 residues. Trimming left V 3 bases short and J 5 bases short, with 13 bases between. CDR3 region: CASSPRTSAETQYF. In DNA form, the CDR3 reads TGTGCCAGCTCACCGAGGACCTCCGCGGAGACCCAGTACTTC.

CDR3 coding DNA: TGCGCCAGCAGCTTTCCGGGACAGAGCTATGGCTACACCTTC. Translated, it gives CASSFPGQSYGYTF. The rearrangement joins TRBV5-1 to TRBJ1-2; 7 bases are shared with TRBD1. CDR3 length equals 14 residues. The ends lost 2 bases at V and 4 bases at J; junction bases unmatched: 5. Germline-derived CDR1 and CDR2 are SGHRS and YFSETQ.

The J gene is TRBJ1-1, the V gene TRBV4-3; D uncertain. CDR3 length equals 12 residues. Trimming stripped 5 bases from V and 4 bases from J, with 8 bases between. The V gene's germline CDR1 is LGHNA and CDR2 YSLEER. Here the CDR3 reads CASSGLGTEAFF. In nucleotides, the CDR3 is TGCGCCAGCAGCGGGCTGGGCACTGAAGCTTTCTTT.

Comment on this clone: One junction end does not reproduce the germline sequence, and a read error may be involved. V usage is TRBV10-1 and J usage is TRBJ1-1; no reliable D call. Germline V CDR1 and CDR2: WNHNN, SYGVQD (reference sequence). This CDR3 is 13 amino acids long. The CDR3 spells CASSETGNPEAFF. The CDR3, as DNA: TGCGCCAGCAGTGAGACGGGGAACCCTGAAGCTTTCTTT.

This chain uses TRBV7-2 with TRBJ2-1; D tentatively fits TRBD1 or TRBD2 (5 bases each). The CDR3 contains 13 residues. Trimming took 8 bases from V and 2 from J, leaving 10 bases between them. CDR1 is SGHTA, CDR2 FQGNSA, per germline. CDR3 in amino acids: CASRGRTYNEQFF. The CDR3 bases are TGTGCCAGCCGGGGACGGACCTACAATGAGCAGTTCTTC.